A single sample gave rise to the 23 T cell receptor beta chains below, sequenced in a study of beta chain features in type 1 diabetes. General study points: For Type 1 diabetes patients, all four CD4+ subsets carried TCRB CDR3s that were moderately but significantly shorter.

Antigen specificity for these receptors is unknown. Expressed TCRB transcripts were sequenced, since all the RNA that had been isolated was reverse transcribed. Profiling relied on immunoSEQ multiplex PCR, and the TCRdb table lists in-frame clones only, not all of them. Found here are 600,000 to 700,000 clones, around an eighth of them singletons; the top ten hold approximately 0.02%. Sequenced input: naive CD4+ T cells from blood. The receptors derive from a man aged 18 to 29 with type 1 diabetes.

CDR3 in amino acids: CASSLKGLSAYEQYF. The CDR3 bases are TGTGCCAGCAGCCTGAAGGGCCTATCCGCCTACGAGCAGTACTTC. The V call is TRBV13, the J call TRBJ2-7; D is uncertain. The germline gives CDR1 PRHDT, CDR2 FYEKMQ (reference sequence). This CDR3 region has 15 residues. The ends were cut back, 5 bases at V and 2 bases at J, with 16 bases in the middle.

This clone came up a few times. V usage is TRBV10-3 and J usage is TRBJ1-1, with 9 bases identical to TRBD1. From germline, CDR1 is ENHRY and CDR2 SYGVKD. The CDR3 consists of 14 residues. J lost 6 bases, V lost 7 bases, and 9 bases had no gene match. The CDR3 nucleotides are TGTGCCATCAAGGCACAGGGGGCGAGCCCTGAAGCTTTCTTT. Translating gives CAIKAQGASPEAFF.

The sample holds a few counts of this clone. The chain links TRBV25-1 to TRBJ2-7, with 8 bases lining up with TRBD2. From germline, CDR1 is MGHDK and CDR2 SYGVNS. The CDR3 runs to 15 residues. The V gene end was trimmed by 3 bases and the J gene end by 2 bases; junction bases not matched to a gene: 6. For the CDR3, the DNA is TGTGCCAGCAGTGACTCCGGGGGGGTAACCTACGAGCAGTACTTC. Translation: CASSDSGGVTYEQYF.

This chain uses TRBV5-6 with TRBJ2-3; no clear D. Germline V lookup: CDR1 SGHDT, CDR2 YYEEEE. With 5 bases removed from V and 0 bases from J, the gap between germline ends came to 16 bases. CDR3 length equals 16 residues. CDR3 nucleotide sequence: TGTGCCAGCAGTCATCGCACAGATCCTAGCACAGATACGCAGTATTTT. Protein: CASSHRTDPSTDTQYF.

This clone has just a few counts. The chain links TRBV7-9 to TRBJ2-3; D not certain. The CDR3 loop spans 11 amino acids. Germline-derived CDR1 and CDR2 are SEHNR and FQNEAQ (reference sequence). V lost 5 bases to trimming and J lost 6 bases, with 6 bases between them. DNA for the CDR3: TGTGCCAGCAGCCCCAGGGATACGCAGTATTTT. Translation gives CASSPRDTQYF.

This clone has only a few counts. The chain employs TRBV28 and TRBJ1-4; D is unclear. The CDR3 totals 11 residues. Trimming removed 8 bases from V and 5 bases from J, with 6 bases in between. Per germline, CDR1 MDHEN and CDR2 SYDVKM. The CDR3 here is CASALNEKLFF. Here the CDR3 DNA reads TGTGCCAGCGCGTTAAATGAAAAACTGTTTTTT.

Comment on this clone: The identical CDR3 is also encoded by other nucleotide sequences in the sample. The J gene is TRBJ1-6, the V gene TRBV7-3; D is undetermined. This CDR3 has 12 amino acids. Germline V gene lookup returns CDR1 SGHTA and CDR2 FQGTGA. Trimming removed 4 bases at V and 7 bases at J, with 5 bases between. CDR3 region: CASSSGNSPLHF. CDR3 DNA: TGTGCCAGCAGCTCCGGAAATTCACCCCTCCACTTT.

This clone turned up a few times. Other DNA sequences of this sample code for an identical CDR3. The chain couples TRBV29-1 to TRBJ1-2, with D possibly being TRBD1 (5 bases). Germline V lookup: CDR1 SQVTM, CDR2 ANQGSEA. V shed 4 bases and J shed 8 bases, with 14 bases lying between them. The CDR3 runs 12 residues. The CDR3 DNA follows: TGCAGCGTTGTGGGGCAGGGAGGCGGCTACACCTTC. It codes for CSVVGQGGGYTF.

This chain connects TRBV11-2 to TRBJ2-7; no firm D call. The V gene lost 3 bases and the J gene lost 2 bases, with 8 bases spanning the gap. There are 13 residues in the CDR3. Germline V lookup: CDR1 SGHAT, CDR2 FQNNGV. Written as DNA, the CDR3 is TGTGCCAGCAGCTTTCACAGAACCTACGAGCAGTACTTC. Its protein is CASSFHRTYEQYF.

This clone was counted only a few times. J is TRBJ1-1 and V is TRBV5-1; D not resolved. The V and J ends lost 4 bases and 4 bases respectively, with 17 bases between them. This CDR3 has 15 amino acids. Germline V lookup: CDR1 SGHRS, CDR2 YFSETQ. The CDR3: CASSPDLGIRTEAFF. The CDR3 DNA reads as TGCGCCAGCAGCCCCGACCTGGGAATACGCACTGAAGCTTTCTTT.

This clone was seen more than once but under ten times. The sample carries other DNA sequences with the same CDR3. The V call is TRBV9, the J call TRBJ1-2; D is unclear. This CDR3 is 12 amino acids long. V was shortened by 0 bases and J by 4 bases, with 4 bases between the two germline ends. Germline V gene sequence: CDR1 SGDLS, CDR2 YYNGEE. For the CDR3, the DNA is TGTGCCAGCAGCGTAGAAGGCTATGGCTACACCTTC. Translated, it gives CASSVEGYGYTF.

The J gene is TRBJ2-5, the V gene TRBV5-4; 7 nucleotides line up with TRBD2. The ends lost 3 bases at V and 1 base at J; junction bases unmatched: 9. This CDR3 has 16 residues. CDR1 is SGHNT and CDR2 is YYREEE in the germline V gene (reference sequence). Here the CDR3 reads CASSSTGGSFQETQYF. DNA for the CDR3: TGTGCCAGCAGCTCCACGGGAGGAAGCTTCCAAGAGACCCAGTACTTC.

This clone was picked up a small number of times. The chain combines TRBV7-9 with TRBJ1-5, with a possible D match to TRBD1 (5 bases). V was trimmed by 2 bases and J by 10 bases, leaving 12 bases between them. The germline V gene has CDR1 SEHNR and CDR2 FQNEAQ (reference sequence). There are 13 residues in the CDR3. The CDR3 reads CASSLPGDSPQHF. The DNA for the CDR3 is TGTGCCAGCAGCTTACCTGGCGACAGTCCCCAGCATTTT. Variable domain in full (rest from reference TRBV7-9 and TRBJ1-5): DTGVSQNPRHKITKRGQNVTFRCDPISEHNRLYWYRQTLGQGPEFLTYFQNEAQLEKSRLLSDRFSAERPKGSFSTLEIQRTEQGDSAMYLCASSLPGDSPQHFGDGTRLSIL.

The V call is TRBV2, the J call TRBJ1-1; weak D call: TRBD1 (5 bases). The CDR3 length is 11 residues. Trimming pared 8 bases from V and 1 base from J, leaving 5 bases between. Germline assignment: CDR1 SNHLY and CDR2 FYNNEI. CDR3 nucleotides: TGTGCCAGCCAGGGGAACACTGAAGCTTTCTTT. It translates to CASQGNTEAFF.

The rearrangement uses TRBV7-2 and TRBJ2-7, with TRBD1 matching over 7 bases. CDR1 is SGHTA and CDR2 is FQGNSA in the germline V gene. The V and J ends lost 5 bases and 0 bases, in that order; junction bases with no gene match: 4. This CDR3 has 14 amino acids. In DNA form, the CDR3 reads TGTGCCAGCAGCCGTAGACAGGGCTCCTACGAGCAGTACTTC. Protein product: CASSRRQGSYEQYF. Combining the CDR3 with reference TRBV7-2 and TRBJ2-7 gives the whole variable domain GAGVSQSPSNKVTEKGKDVELRCDPISGHTALYWYRQSLGQGLEFLIYFQGNSAPDKSGLPSDRFSAERTGGSVSTLTIQRTQQEDSAVYLCASSRRQGSYEQYFGPGTRLTVT.

The chain recombines TRBV27 with TRBJ2-5; 10 nucleotides match TRBD1. The CDR3 extends over 14 amino acids. Trimming cost V 5 bases and J 4 bases; bases outside gene matches: 4. Looked up from germline, CDR1 is MNHEY and CDR2 is SMNVEV (reference sequence). CDR3 nucleotide sequence: TGTGCCAGCAGTCCGTGGACAGGGGGAGAGACCCAGTACTTC. Protein product: CASSPWTGGETQYF.

The rearrangement links TRBV30 to TRBJ2-1; D perhaps matches TRBD1 (5 bases). Trimming cost V 4 bases and J 5 bases, with 12 bases left between them. Germline V lookup: CDR1 GTSNPN, CDR2 SVGIG (reference sequence). The CDR3 runs to 13 residues. The CDR3 spells CAWNRIGHNEQFF. In DNA, the CDR3 is TGTGCCTGGAACAGGATAGGTCACAATGAGCAGTTCTTC. The complete variable domain, with remaining parts taken from reference TRBV30 and TRBJ2-1, reads SQTIHQWPATLVQPVGSPLSLECTVEGTSNPNLYWYRQAAGRGLQLLFYSVGIGQISSEVPQNLSASRPQDRQFILSSKKLLLSDSGFYLCAWNRIGHNEQFFGPGTRLTVL.

This clone was detected a few times. This chain joins TRBV7-9 and TRBJ2-7, with 7 nucleotides matching TRBD2. Germline V CDR1 and CDR2: SEHNR, FQNEAQ (reference sequence). The junction had 7 bases not matched to a gene; V was cut back by 11 bases and J by 3 bases. The CDR3 has 12 residues. The CDR3 bases are TGTGCCGCCGGGCGGGGGTACTACGAGCAGTACTTC. Encoded protein: CAAGRGYYEQYF.

This clone has more than one count but fewer than ten. The CDR3 nucleotides read TGCGCCAGCAGCTCCGGACTGGACACCCGGTGGGGCACTGAAGCTTTCTTT. Protein product: CASSSGLDTRWGTEAFF. The chain couples TRBV5-1 to TRBJ1-1, with D maybe TRBD1 (5 bases). Looked up from germline, CDR1 is SGHRS and CDR2 is YFSETQ. V dropped 3 bases and J dropped 4 bases, with 22 bases sitting between them. The CDR3 has 17 residues.

This clone was counted a single time. The chain links TRBV29-1 to TRBJ2-2; 8 nucleotides agree with TRBD1. The germline V gene encodes CDR1 SQVTM and CDR2 ANQGSEA. The V segment lost 4 bases and the J segment 7 bases; nucleotides outside the gene matches: 5. The CDR3 is 13 residues long. CDR3 sequence (DNA): TGCAGCGTTGGGTGGACAGGGAGCGGGGAGCTGTTTTTT. Residues: CSVGWTGSGELFF.

The CDR3 DNA reads as TGCGCCAGCAGCTTGCCTCCGGGACAGGGGGCCGACGAGCAGTACTTC. This translates into CASSLPPGQGADEQYF. The chain has TRBV5-1 and TRBJ2-7, with 12 bases lining up with TRBD1. The germline gives CDR1 SGHRS, CDR2 YFSETQ. Trimming removed 1 base from V and 5 bases from J; junction bases left unmatched: 7. The CDR3 spans 16 residues. The full variable domain, in which reference TRBV5-1 and TRBJ2-7 provide the parts outside the CDR3, is KAGVTQTPRYLIKTRGQQVTLSCSPISGHRSVSWYQQTPGQGLQFLFEYFSETQRNKGNFPGRFSGRQFSNSRSEMNVSTLELGDSALYLCASSLPPGQGADEQYFGPGTRLTVT.

The chain combines TRBV28 with TRBJ1-2; a possible D gene is TRBD1 (5 bases). The V and J ends lost 2 bases and 4 bases respectively, with 11 bases between them. The germline gives CDR1 MDHEN, CDR2 SYDVKM. The CDR3 has 14 residues. CDR3 loop: CASSLPGAGYGYTF. The CDR3, as DNA: TGTGCCAGCAGTTTACCCGGGGCTGGCTATGGCTACACCTTC.

This clone was observed a handful of times. The chain is built from TRBV30 and TRBJ1-2; D remains ambiguous. CDR1 and CDR2 from the germline V gene are GTSNPN and SVGIG (reference sequence). This CDR3 has 13 residues. The V end was cut by 2 bases, the J end by 0 bases, with 7 bases between. The CDR3: CAWSSGPNYGYTF. In DNA form, the CDR3 reads TGTGCCTGGAGTTCTGGACCTAACTATGGCTACACCTTC.